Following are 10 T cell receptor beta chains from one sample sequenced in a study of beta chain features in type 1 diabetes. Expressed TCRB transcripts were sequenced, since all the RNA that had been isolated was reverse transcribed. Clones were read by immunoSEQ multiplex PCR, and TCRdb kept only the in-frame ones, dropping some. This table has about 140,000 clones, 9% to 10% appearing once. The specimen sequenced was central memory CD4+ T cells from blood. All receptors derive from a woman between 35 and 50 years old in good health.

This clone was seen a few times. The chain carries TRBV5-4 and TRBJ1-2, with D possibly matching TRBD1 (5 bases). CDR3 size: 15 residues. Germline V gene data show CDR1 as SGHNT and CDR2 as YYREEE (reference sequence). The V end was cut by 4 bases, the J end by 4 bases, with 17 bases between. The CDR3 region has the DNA TGTGCCAGCAGCGAAGCCTTACCGGGGGTCTATGGCTACACCTTC. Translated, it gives CASSEALPGVYGYTF.

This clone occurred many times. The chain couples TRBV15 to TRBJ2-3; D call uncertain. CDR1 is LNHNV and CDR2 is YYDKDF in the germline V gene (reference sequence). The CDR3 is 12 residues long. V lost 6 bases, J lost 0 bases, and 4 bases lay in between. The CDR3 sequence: CATRESTDTQYF. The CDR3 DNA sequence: TGTGCCACCAGGGAGAGCACAGATACGCAGTATTTT.

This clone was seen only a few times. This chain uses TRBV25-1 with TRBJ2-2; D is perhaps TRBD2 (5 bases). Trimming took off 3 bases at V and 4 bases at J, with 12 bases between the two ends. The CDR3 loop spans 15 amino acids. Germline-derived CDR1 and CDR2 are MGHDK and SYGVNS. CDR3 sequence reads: CASSERVETTGELFF. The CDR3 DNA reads TGTGCCAGCAGTGAGCGGGTTGAGACCACCGGGGAGCTGTTTTTT.

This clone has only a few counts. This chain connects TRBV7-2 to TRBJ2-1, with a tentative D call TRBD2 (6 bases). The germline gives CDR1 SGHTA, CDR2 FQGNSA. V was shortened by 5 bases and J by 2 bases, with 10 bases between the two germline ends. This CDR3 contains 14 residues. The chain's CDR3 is CASSKPGAYNEQFF. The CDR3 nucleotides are TGTGCCAGCAGCAAGCCGGGGGCCTACAATGAGCAGTTCTTC.

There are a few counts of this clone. The DNA of the CDR3 is TGTGCCAGCAGCTTAACAGGGATCTATGGCTACACCTTC. Its translation: CASSLTGIYGYTF. The V call is TRBV7-2, the J call TRBJ1-2; a weak D match, TRBD1 (6 bases). Germline CDR1 reads SGHTA; CDR2 reads FQGNSA. V lost 2 bases and J 4 bases, leaving 8 bases between the germline ends. The CDR3 is 13 amino acids.

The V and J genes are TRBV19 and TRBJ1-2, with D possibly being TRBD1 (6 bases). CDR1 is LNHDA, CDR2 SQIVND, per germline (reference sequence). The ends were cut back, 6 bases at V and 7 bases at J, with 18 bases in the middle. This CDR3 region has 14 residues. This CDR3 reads CASRQGLAGSGYTF. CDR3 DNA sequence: TGTGCCAGTAGACAGGGTTTGGCGGGCTCTGGCTACACCTTC.

This CDR3 is CASSQAGTGEQYF. As DNA, the CDR3 is TGTGCCAGTAGTCAGGCGGGGACGGGGGAGCAGTACTTC. The chain joins TRBV19 to TRBJ2-7; a possible D gene is TRBD2 (6 bases). Trimming cost V 5 bases and J 7 bases, with 15 bases left between them. CDR1 and CDR2 from the germline V gene are LNHDA and SQIVND (reference sequence). The CDR3 loop spans 13 amino acids.

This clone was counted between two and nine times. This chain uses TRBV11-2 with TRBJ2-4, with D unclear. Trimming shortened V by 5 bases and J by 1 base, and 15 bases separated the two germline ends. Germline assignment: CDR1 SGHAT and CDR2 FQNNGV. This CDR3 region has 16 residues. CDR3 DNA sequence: TGTGCCAGCAGCCCTGGGTGGAGCTATGCCAAAAACATTCAGTACTTC. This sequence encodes CASSPGWSYAKNIQYF.

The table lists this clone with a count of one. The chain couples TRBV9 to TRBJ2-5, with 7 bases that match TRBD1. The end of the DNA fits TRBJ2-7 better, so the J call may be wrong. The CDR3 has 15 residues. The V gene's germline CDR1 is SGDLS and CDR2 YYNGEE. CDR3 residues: CASSVDWDSSYEQYF. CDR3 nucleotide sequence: TGTGCCAGCAGCGTAGATTGGGACAGTTCTTACGAGCAGTACTTC.

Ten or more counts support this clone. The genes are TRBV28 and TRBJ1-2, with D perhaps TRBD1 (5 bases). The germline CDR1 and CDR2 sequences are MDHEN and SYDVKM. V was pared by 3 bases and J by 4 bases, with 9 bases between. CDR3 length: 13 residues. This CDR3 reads CASSFDSVYGYTF. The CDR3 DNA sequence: TGTGCCAGCAGTTTCGACAGCGTCTATGGCTACACCTTC.